The 4 T cell receptor beta chains reported below all come from one sample, sequenced in a study of response to subunit inactivated influenza vaccine. TCRdb reanalysed the RT-PCR reads using MiXCR and keeps one entry per CDR3 protein. The sample includes more than 600,000 distinct CDR3 sequences, roughly 18% seen only once; the top ten take about a tenth. Specimen: PBMCs from blood, collected roughly 5 days after vaccination. The receptors stem from a man in his fifties who received an inactivated influenza vaccine.

The chain combines TRBV25-1 with TRBJ2-5, with a tentative D call TRBD2 (6 bases). Trimming shortened V by 2 bases and J by 4 bases, and 17 bases separated the two germline ends. Looked up from germline, CDR1 is MGHDK and CDR2 is SYGVNS. The CDR3 is 16 residues long. The CDR3 loop reads CASSEPGSRAGETQYF. In DNA form, the CDR3 reads TGTGCCAGCAGTGAACCCGGGAGCAGGGCAGGAGAGACCCAGTACTTC.

This clonotype has at least ten counts. The chain has TRBV20-1 and TRBJ2-7, with a weak D call TRBD1 (7 bases). This CDR3 region has 15 residues. Germline-derived CDR1 and CDR2 are DFQATT and SNEGSKA (reference sequence). V was clipped by 0 bases and J by 1 base, with 13 bases between them. The CDR3 region has the DNA TGCAGTGCTAGAGAGGCCAGGGGGGTATCCTACGAGCAGTACTTC. Translation gives CSAREARGVSYEQYF.

This clonotype appeared a few times. The chain combines TRBV7-9 with TRBJ2-2; D perhaps matches TRBD1 (6 bases). The CDR3 has 15 amino acids. The germline V and J ends were trimmed by 4 bases and 4 bases, with 13 bases remaining between them. The germline V gene encodes CDR1 SEHNR and CDR2 FQNEAQ (reference sequence). CDR3 nucleotide sequence: TGTGCCAGCAGCTCACAGGGAAGAAGCACCGGGGAGCTGTTTTTT. Translating gives CASSSQGRSTGELFF.

The rearrangement uses TRBV4-1 and TRBJ2-7, with 7 bases lining up with TRBD1. This CDR3 has 15 residues. J lost 3 bases, V lost 4 bases, and 9 bases had no gene match. Germline CDR1 reads MGHRA; CDR2 reads YSYEKL. The CDR3 DNA sequence: TGCGCCAGCAGCCTCCGACAGGGTGGCAACTACGAGCAGTACTTC. The encoded protein is CASSLRQGGNYEQYF.